Listed below are T cell receptor beta chains from one sample, sequenced in a study of PD-L1 blockade in urothelial cancer. The protocol was immunoSEQ multiplex PCR, while the TCRdb copy is restricted to in-frame clones and leaves out a portion. This repertoire shows fewer than 100,000 clones, over 80% found once; its top ten account for about 6.9%. Source: PBMCs, taken around atezolizumab (anti-PD-L1) treatment. The source of these receptors is a man in his forties or fifties with urothelial cancer. Both conserved end residues are part of each CDR3. Fields, in order: D gene, V gene, clone size, J gene, CDR3 protein, CDR3 DNA. D genes are given only for firm matches. Rows may omit the clone size; those that give it use once, few, many or a size class.

NA	TRBV7-9	NA	TRBJ1-2	CASSQGGVQANYGYTF	TGTGCCAGCAGCCAGGGCGGGGTACAAGCTAACTATGGCTACACCTTC
TRBD2	TRBV7-2	NA	TRBJ2-7	CASSPSGLAASYEQYF	TGTGCCAGCAGCCCTTCGGGACTAGCGGCATCCTACGAGCAGTACTTC
NA	TRBV6-5	NA	TRBJ2-7	CASRLGPRGSYEQYF	TGTGCCAGCCGCCTAGGTCCCAGGGGCTCCTACGAGCAGTACTTC
TRBD1	TRBV28	NA	TRBJ1-1	CASRHLQGAGPEAFF	TGTGCCAGCAGACACCTACAGGGGGCAGGACCTGAAGCTTTCTTT
NA	TRBV7-3	once	TRBJ2-1	CASSSQGWNEQFF	TGTGCCAGCAGCTCACAGGGCTGGAATGAGCAGTTCTTC
NA	TRBV4-3	NA	TRBJ1-2	CASSQGLAADYYGYTF	TGCGCCAGCAGCCAAGGCCTGGCAGCCGACTACTATGGCTACACCTTC
NA	TRBV15	NA	TRBJ1-4	CATSLDRVTIQKLFF	TGTGCCACCAGCCTCGATAGAGTGACAATTCAAAAACTGTTTTTT
TRBD1	TRBV18	NA	TRBJ2-7	CASSQGTAYEQYF	TGTGCCAGCTCACAAGGGACAGCCTACGAGCAGTACTTC
NA	TRBV19	NA	TRBJ1-3	CASSRGQAPIGNTIYF	TGTGCCAGTAGTAGGGGACAAGCTCCTATTGGAAACACCATATATTTT
TRBD1	TRBV5-1	NA	TRBJ1-1	CASSLNRGRGNTEAFF	TGCGCCAGCAGCTTGAACAGGGGCAGGGGGAACACTGAAGCTTTCTTT
NA	TRBV29-1	NA	TRBJ2-7	CSAGISASYEQYF	TGCAGCGCCGGCATTAGCGCCTCCTACGAGCAGTACTTC
NA	TRBV5-6	NA	TRBJ1-5	CASSLGPYPSNQPQHF	TGTGCCAGCAGCTTGGGCCCCTATCCTAGCAATCAGCCCCAGCATTTT
NA	TRBV30	NA	TRBJ2-3	CAWGGGGQNTQYF	TGTGCCTGGGGTGGTGGAGGACAGAATACGCAGTATTTT
TRBD2	TRBV30	NA	TRBJ2-3	CASQAGGYTQYF	TGTGCCTCCCAGGCGGGAGGGTATACGCAGTATTTT
TRBD2	TRBV11-1	NA	TRBJ2-7	CASSRGGLTYEQYF	TGTGCCAGCAGCCGGGGGGGGCTTACCTACGAGCAGTACTTC
NA	TRBV28	NA	TRBJ1-1	CASKGVSEAFF	TGTGCCAGCAAAGGGGTCTCTGAAGCTTTCTTT
TRBD2	TRBV30	NA	TRBJ2-7	CAWSRGLARPYEQYF	TGTGCCTGGAGCCGAGGACTAGCTCGTCCCTACGAGCAGTACTTC
NA	TRBV25-1	NA	TRBJ1-4	CASRGVFSEKLFF	TGTGCCAGCAGAGGGGTCTTTAGTGAAAAACTGTTTTTT
NA	TRBV6-4	NA	TRBJ2-3	CASSDTPGLTDTQYF	TGTGCCAGCAGTGACACACCGGGACTCACAGATACGCAGTATTTT
TRBD1	TRBV9	NA	TRBJ1-1	CASSVGQGATEAFF	TGTGCCAGCAGCGTAGGGCAGGGGGCCACTGAAGCTTTCTTT
NA	TRBV20-1	NA	TRBJ1-2	CSASPGYGYTF	TGCAGTGCCTCTCCGGGATATGGCTACACCTTC
NA	TRBV5-1	NA	TRBJ2-2	CASSLSRGWTGELFF	TGCGCCAGCAGCTTGAGCAGGGGATGGACCGGGGAGCTGTTTTTT
TRBD1	TRBV30	NA	TRBJ1-2	CAWSEVRTGRGYGYTF	TGTGCCTGGAGCGAAGTAAGGACAGGGCGGGGTTATGGCTACACCTTC
TRBD1	TRBV5-8	NA	TRBJ2-1	CASSRRGDRVVTYNEQFF	TGTGCCAGCAGCCGAAGGGGGGACAGGGTGGTTACCTACAATGAGCAGTTCTTC
NA	TRBV6-1	NA	TRBJ1-3	CAGGLQGTSGNTIYF	TGTGCCGGGGGATTACAGGGAACCTCTGGAAACACCATATATTTT
TRBD2	TRBV15	NA	TRBJ2-1	CATSRDRASGIEQFF	TGTGCCACCAGCAGAGATAGGGCTAGCGGGATTGAGCAGTTCTTC
NA	TRBV30	NA	TRBJ2-5	CAWSVGGAEGTQYF	TGTGCCTGGAGTGTGGGCGGGGCCGAGGGGACCCAGTACTTC
NA	TRBV29-1	NA	TRBJ2-2	CSVEAVPNTGELFF	TGCAGCGTTGAGGCAGTGCCGAACACCGGGGAGCTGTTTTTT
NA	TRBV7-8	NA	TRBJ1-4	CASGRTGEDQKLFF	TGTGCCAGCGGACGGACCGGGGAGGATCAAAAACTGTTTTTT
TRBD1	TRBV5-5	NA	TRBJ2-7	CASSLAAGGLYEQYF	TGTGCCAGCAGCTTGGCGGCAGGGGGCCTCTACGAGCAGTACTTC
NA	TRBV7-2	NA	TRBJ2-7	CASSLATSPYF	TGTGCCAGCAGCTTAGCGACTAGTCCGTACTTC
NA	TRBV5-6	few	TRBJ1-2	CASSRQVSGGYTF	TGTGCCAGCAGCCGACAGGTTTCTGGTGGCTACACCTTC
TRBD2	TRBV9	once	TRBJ2-5	CASSVGLADQETQYF	TGTGCCAGCAGCGTCGGACTAGCGGATCAAGAGACCCAGTACTTC
NA	TRBV10-3	NA	TRBJ1-1	CAISESQDLNTEAFF	TGTGCCATCAGTGAGTCTCAGGATTTGAACACTGAAGCTTTCTTT
TRBD1	TRBV5-4	NA	TRBJ1-2	CASSSRDRDHGYTF	TGTGCCAGCAGCTCCCGGGACAGGGACCATGGCTACACCTTC
NA	TRBV7-9	NA	TRBJ2-1	CASSLGGNYNEQFF	TGTGCCAGCAGCTTAGGAGGCAACTACAATGAGCAGTTCTTC
TRBD2	TRBV4-2	NA	TRBJ2-1	CASSQDQAGGPGTNEQFF	TGTGCCAGCAGCCAAGATCAGGCGGGAGGGCCTGGAACGAATGAGCAGTTCTTC
NA	TRBV7-3	NA	TRBJ1-5	CASSLPELLTGIGNQPQHF	TGTGCCAGCAGCTTACCCGAACTGCTGACAGGTATTGGCAATCAGCCCCAGCATTTT
NA	TRBV9	NA	TRBJ2-7	CASSVESLSYEQYF	TGTGCCAGCAGCGTAGAGAGCCTCTCCTACGAGCAGTACTTC
NA	TRBV28	once	TRBJ1-2	CASSPGIGYTF	TGTGCCAGCAGCCCAGGGATTGGCTACACCTTC
NA	TRBV6-1	NA	TRBJ2-7	CASQPSGSPTREQYF	TGTGCCAGCCAACCTTCGGGGTCCCCAACAAGGGAGCAGTACTTC
TRBD1	TRBV29-1	NA	TRBJ1-1	CSAKTGGATEAFF	TGCAGCGCCAAGACAGGGGGGGCGACTGAAGCTTTCTTT